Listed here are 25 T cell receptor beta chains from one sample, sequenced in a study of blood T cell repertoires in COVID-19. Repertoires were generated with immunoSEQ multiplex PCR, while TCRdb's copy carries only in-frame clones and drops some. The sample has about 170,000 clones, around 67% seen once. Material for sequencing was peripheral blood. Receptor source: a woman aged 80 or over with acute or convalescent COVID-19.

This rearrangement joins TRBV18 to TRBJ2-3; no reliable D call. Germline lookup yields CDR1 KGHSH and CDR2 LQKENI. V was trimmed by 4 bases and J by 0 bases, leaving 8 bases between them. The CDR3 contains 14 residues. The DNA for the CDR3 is TGTGCCAGCTCACAAATTCCTAGCACAGATACGCAGTATTTT. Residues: CASSQIPSTDTQYF. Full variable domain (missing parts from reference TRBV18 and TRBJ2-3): NAGVMQNPRHLVRRRGQEARLRCSPMKGHSHVYWYRQLPEEGLKFMVYLQKENIIDESGMPKERFSAEFPKEGPSILRIQQVVRGDSAAYFCASSQIPSTDTQYFGPGTRLTVL.

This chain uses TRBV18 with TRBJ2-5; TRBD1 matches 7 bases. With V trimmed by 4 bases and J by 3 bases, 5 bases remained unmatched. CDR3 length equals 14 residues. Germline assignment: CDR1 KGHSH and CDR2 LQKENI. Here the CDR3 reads CASSQNGQEETQYF. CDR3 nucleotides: TGTGCCAGCTCACAGAATGGACAGGAAGAGACCCAGTACTTC.

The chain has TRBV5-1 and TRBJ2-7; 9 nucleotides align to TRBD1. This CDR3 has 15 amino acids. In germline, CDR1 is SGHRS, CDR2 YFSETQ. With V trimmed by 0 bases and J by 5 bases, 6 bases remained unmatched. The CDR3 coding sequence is TGCGCCAGCAGCTTGGGGACAGGGGAGTTCCACGAGCAGTACTTC. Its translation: CASSLGTGEFHEQYF.

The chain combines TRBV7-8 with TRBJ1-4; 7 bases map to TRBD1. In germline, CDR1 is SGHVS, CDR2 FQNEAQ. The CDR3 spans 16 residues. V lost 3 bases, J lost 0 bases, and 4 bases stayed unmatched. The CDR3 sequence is CASSLDRPATNEKLFF. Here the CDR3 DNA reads TGTGCCAGCAGCTTGGACAGGCCAGCAACTAATGAAAAACTGTTTTTT.

The CDR3, as DNA: TGTGCCAGCAGTTCCGGGACAGTCGGGAATGAGCAGTTCTTC. Its protein product is CASSSGTVGNEQFF. This sequence joins TRBV28 and TRBJ2-1; 7 bases are shared with TRBD1. The trim removed 4 bases at V and 7 bases at J, leaving 7 bases unmatched. Germline loops: CDR1 MDHEN, CDR2 SYDVKM. The CDR3 spans 14 residues.

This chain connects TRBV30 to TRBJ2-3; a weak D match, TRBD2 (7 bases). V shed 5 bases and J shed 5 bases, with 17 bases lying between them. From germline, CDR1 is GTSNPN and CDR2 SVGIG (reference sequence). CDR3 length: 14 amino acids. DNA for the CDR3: TGTGCCTGGCAGAGGGGGGCGGGGGTAGATACGCAGTATTTT. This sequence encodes CAWQRGAGVDTQYF.

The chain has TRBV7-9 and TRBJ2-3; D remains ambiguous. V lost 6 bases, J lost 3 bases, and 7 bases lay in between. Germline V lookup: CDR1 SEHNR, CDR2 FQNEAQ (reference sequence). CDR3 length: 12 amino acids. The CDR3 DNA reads TGTGCCAGCAGGACGGAGACAGATACGCAGTATTTT. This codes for CASRTETDTQYF. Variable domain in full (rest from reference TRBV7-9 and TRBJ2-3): DTGVSQNPRHKITKRGQNVTFRCDPISEHNRLYWYRQTLGQGPEFLTYFQNEAQLEKSRLLSDRFSAERPKGSFSTLEIQRTEQGDSAMYLCASRTETDTQYFGPGTRLTVL.

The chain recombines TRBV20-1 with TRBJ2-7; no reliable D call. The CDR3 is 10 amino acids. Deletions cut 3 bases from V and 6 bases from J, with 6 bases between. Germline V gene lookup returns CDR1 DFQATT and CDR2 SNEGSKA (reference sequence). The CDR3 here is CSASVREQYF. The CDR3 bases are TGCAGTGCTAGCGTCCGCGAGCAGTACTTC.

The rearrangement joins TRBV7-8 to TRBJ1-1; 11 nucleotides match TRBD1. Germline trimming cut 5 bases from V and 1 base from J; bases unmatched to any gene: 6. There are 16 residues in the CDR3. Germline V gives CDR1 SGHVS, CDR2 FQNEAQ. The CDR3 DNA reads TGTGCCAGCAGCCTTGGACAGGGGGCAGGGAACACTGAAGCTTTCTTT. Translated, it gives CASSLGQGAGNTEAFF.

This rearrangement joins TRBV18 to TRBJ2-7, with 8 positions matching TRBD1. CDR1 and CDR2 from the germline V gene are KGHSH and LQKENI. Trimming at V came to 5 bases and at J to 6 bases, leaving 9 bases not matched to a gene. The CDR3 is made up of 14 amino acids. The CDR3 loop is CASSSETGAPEQYF. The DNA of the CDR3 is TGTGCCAGCTCATCTGAGACAGGGGCGCCCGAGCAGTACTTC.

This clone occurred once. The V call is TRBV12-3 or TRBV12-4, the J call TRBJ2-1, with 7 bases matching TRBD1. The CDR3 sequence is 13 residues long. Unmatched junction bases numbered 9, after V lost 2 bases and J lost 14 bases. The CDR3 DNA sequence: TGTGCCAGCAGTTTAACACCCGGGACAGCAAAGTTCTTC. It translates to CASSLTPGTAKFF.

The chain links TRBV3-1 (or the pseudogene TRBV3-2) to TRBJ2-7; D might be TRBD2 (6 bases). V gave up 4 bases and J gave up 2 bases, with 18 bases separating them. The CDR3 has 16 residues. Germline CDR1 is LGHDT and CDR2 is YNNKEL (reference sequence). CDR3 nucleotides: TGTGCCAGCAGCCCCAAGAGGGGACTTGCACCCTACGAGCAGTACTTC. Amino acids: CASSPKRGLAPYEQYF.

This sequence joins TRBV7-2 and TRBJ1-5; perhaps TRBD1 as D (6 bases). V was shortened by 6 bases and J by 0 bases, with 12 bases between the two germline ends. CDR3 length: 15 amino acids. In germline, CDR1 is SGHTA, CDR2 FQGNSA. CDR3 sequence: CASSTQGYSNQPQHF. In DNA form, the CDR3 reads TGTGCCAGCAGTACACAGGGTTATAGCAATCAGCCCCAGCATTTT. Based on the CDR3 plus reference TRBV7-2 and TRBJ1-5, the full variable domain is GAGVSQSPSNKVTEKGKDVELRCDPISGHTALYWYRQSLGQGLEFLIYFQGNSAPDKSGLPSDRFSAERTGGSVSTLTIQRTQQEDSAVYLCASSTQGYSNQPQHFGDGTRLSIL.

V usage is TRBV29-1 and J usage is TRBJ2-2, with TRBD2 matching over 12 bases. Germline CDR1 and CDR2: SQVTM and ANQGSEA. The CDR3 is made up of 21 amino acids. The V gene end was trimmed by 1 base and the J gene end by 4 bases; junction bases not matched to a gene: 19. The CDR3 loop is CSVEGLVGVGLAGGITGELFF. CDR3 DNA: TGCAGCGTTGAAGGCTTGGTGGGCGTGGGGCTAGCGGGAGGGATCACCGGGGAGCTGTTTTTT.

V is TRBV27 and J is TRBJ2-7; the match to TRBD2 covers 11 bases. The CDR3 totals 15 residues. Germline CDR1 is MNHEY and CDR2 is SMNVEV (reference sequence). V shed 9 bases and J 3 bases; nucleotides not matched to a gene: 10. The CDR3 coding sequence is TGTGCCAGAGTCCCTACTAGCGGGAGAGTCTACGAGCAGTACTTC. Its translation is CARVPTSGRVYEQYF.

CDR3 in DNA: TGTGCCAGCAGCTCTAGACAGGGTTGGTCTGGCTACACCTTC. Amino acid sequence: CASSSRQGWSGYTF. V gene TRBV3-1 (or the pseudogene TRBV3-2) combines with J gene TRBJ1-2; TRBD1 agrees at 7 bases. The CDR3 totals 14 residues. Germline values: CDR1 LGHDT, CDR2 YNNKEL (reference sequence). The trim removed 5 bases at V and 7 bases at J, leaving 10 bases unmatched.

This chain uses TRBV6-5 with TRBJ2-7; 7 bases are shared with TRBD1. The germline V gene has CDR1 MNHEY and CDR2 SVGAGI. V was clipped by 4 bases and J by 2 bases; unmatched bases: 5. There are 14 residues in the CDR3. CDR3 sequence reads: CASSSGTATYEQYF. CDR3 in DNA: TGTGCCAGCAGTTCAGGGACAGCTACCTACGAGCAGTACTTC.

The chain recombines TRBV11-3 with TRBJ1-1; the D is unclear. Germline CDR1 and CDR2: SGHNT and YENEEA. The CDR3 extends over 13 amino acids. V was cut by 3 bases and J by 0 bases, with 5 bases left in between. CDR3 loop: CASSLWLNTEAFF. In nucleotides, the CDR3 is TGTGCCAGCAGCTTGTGGCTGAACACTGAAGCTTTCTTT.

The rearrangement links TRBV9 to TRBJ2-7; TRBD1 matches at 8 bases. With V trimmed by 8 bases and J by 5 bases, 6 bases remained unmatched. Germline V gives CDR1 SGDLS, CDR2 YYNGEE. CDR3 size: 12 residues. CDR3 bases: TGTGCCAGTTCGGGGACAGGCGACGAGCAGTACTTC. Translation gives CASSGTGDEQYF.

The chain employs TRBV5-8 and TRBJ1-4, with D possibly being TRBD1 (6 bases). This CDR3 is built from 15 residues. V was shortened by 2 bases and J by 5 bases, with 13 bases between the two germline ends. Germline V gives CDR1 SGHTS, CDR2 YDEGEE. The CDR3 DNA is TGTGCCAGCAGCTTATCAGGGGAGCTAAATGAAAAACTGTTTTTT. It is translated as CASSLSGELNEKLFF.

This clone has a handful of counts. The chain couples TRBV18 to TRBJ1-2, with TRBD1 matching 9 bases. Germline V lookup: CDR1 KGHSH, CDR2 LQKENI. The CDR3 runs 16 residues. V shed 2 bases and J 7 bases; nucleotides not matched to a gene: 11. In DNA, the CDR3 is TGTGCCAGCTCACCAGCCCAATACAGGGGGCAGGGTGGCTACACCTTC. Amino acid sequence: CASSPAQYRGQGGYTF.

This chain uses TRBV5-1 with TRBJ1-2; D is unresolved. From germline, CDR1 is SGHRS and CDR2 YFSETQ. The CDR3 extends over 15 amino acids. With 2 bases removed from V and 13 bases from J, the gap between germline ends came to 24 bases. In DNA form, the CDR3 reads TGCGCCAGCAGCTTAGTCGGAATCGAGGGTGCGGTTGGCACCTTC. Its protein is CASSLVGIEGAVGTF.

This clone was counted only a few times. The CDR3 bases are TGTGCCAGCAGCTCCAGACAGGGTGTCACAGATACGCAGTATTTT. Translating gives CASSSRQGVTDTQYF. The V gene is TRBV28, the J gene TRBJ2-3; 7 nucleotides agree with TRBD1. Trimming removed 6 bases from V and 2 bases from J; junction bases left unmatched: 8. Looked up from germline, CDR1 is MDHEN and CDR2 is SYDVKM. The CDR3 is made up of 15 amino acids.

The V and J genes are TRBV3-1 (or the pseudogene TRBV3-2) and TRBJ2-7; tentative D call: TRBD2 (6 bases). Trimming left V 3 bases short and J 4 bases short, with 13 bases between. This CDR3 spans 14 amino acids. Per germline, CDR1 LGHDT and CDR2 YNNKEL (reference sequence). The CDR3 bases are TGTGCCAGCAGCCAGGAGGGCAGGGCATACGAGCAGTACTTC. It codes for CASSQEGRAYEQYF.

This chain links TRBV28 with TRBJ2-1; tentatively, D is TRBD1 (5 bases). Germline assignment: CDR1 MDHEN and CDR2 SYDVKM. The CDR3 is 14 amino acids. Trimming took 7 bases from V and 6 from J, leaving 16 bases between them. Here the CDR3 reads CASNQGIPGNEQFF. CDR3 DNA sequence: TGTGCCAGCAACCAGGGTATTCCAGGCAATGAGCAGTTCTTC.